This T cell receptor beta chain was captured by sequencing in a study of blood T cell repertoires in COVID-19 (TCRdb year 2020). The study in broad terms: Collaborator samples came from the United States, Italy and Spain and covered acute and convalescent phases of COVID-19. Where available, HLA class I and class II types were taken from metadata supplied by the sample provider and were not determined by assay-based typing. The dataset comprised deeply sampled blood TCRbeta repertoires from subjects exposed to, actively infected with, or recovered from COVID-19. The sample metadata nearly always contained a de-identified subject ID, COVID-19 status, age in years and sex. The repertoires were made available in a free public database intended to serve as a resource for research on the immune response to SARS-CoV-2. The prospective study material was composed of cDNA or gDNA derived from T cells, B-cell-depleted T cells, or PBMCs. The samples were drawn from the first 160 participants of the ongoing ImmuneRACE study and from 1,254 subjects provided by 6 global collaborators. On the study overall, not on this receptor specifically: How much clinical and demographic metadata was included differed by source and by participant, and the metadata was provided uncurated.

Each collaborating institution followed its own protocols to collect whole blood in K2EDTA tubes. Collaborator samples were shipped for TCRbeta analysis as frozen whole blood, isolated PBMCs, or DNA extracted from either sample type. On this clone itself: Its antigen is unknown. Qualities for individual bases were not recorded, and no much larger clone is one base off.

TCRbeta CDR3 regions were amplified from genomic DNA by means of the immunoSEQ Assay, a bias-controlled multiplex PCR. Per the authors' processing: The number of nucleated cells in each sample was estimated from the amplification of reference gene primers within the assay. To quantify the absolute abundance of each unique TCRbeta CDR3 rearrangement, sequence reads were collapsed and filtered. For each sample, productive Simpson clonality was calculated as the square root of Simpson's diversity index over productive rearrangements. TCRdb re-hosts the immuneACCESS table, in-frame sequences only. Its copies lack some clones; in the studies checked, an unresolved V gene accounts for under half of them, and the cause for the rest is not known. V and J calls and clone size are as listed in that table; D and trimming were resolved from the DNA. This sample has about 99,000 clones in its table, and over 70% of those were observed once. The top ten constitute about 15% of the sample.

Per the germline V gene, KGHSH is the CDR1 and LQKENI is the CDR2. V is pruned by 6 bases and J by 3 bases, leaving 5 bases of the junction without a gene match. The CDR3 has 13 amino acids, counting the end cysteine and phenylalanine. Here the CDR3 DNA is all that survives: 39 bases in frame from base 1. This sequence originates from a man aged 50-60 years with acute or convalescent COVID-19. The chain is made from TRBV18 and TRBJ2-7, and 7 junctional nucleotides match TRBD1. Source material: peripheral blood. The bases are TGTGCCAGCTCCCGGACAGGACTCTACGAGCAGTACTTC. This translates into CASSRTGLYEQYF.